This T cell receptor beta chain was found in a study of PD-1 blockade in classical Hodgkin lymphoma. The study, taken as a whole, reports: It was reported that newly diagnosed patients had less baseline TCR diversity than healthy donors.

Sample time point: newly diagnosed, previously untreated cHL patient sample. Newly diagnosed classical Hodgkin lymphoma PBMCs, still untreated, provided the comparison samples. In germline, CDR1 is SGHTS, CDR2 YDEGEE. V lost 4 bases to trimming and J lost 0 bases; unmatched junction nucleotides: 4. The CDR3 sequence is 15 residues long. Turning to this clone: Its antigen is undetermined.

Measured with immunoSEQ multiplex PCR; TCRdb has only the in-frame clones, and not every one. The sample has fewer than 40,000 clones; roughly 92% are singletons. Material for sequencing was peripheral blood mononuclear cells (PBMCs). The receptor was isolated from a human donor with classical Hodgkin lymphoma. This chain links TRBV5-8 with TRBJ2-1; 7 bases are a match to TRBD1. The CDR3 loop is CASSAGTDSYNEQFF. As DNA, the CDR3 is TGTGCCAGCAGCGCCGGGACAGACTCCTACAATGAGCAGTTCTTC.